This record looks at one TCR beta chain sequence and its context. Its cognate antigen is unknown. The CDR3 loop spans 15 amino acids. Trimming at V came to 3 bases and at J to 2 bases, leaving 6 bases not matched to a gene. Germline CDR1 reads SQVTM; CDR2 reads ANQGSEA. The entry originates in a study of cytomegalovirus exposure and HLA in healthy donors. Profiled with immunoSEQ multiplex PCR; TCRdb holds only in-frame clones, not every one. The table has about 69,000 clones, about 95% seen once. Regarding the study as a whole: Some TCR beta chains (more than 150 of them) were listed as cytomegalovirus-associated.

J is TRBJ2-1 and V is TRBV29-1, with TRBD2 matching over 8 bases. This TCR was sampled from a woman aged 18-29 years in good health and CMV-seronegative. Sequencing was done on a sample of PBMCs. Here the CDR3 DNA reads TGCAGCGTTGATGCTGGCGGGAGGCCCTACAATGAGCAGTTCTTC. It encodes CSVDAGGRPYNEQFF.